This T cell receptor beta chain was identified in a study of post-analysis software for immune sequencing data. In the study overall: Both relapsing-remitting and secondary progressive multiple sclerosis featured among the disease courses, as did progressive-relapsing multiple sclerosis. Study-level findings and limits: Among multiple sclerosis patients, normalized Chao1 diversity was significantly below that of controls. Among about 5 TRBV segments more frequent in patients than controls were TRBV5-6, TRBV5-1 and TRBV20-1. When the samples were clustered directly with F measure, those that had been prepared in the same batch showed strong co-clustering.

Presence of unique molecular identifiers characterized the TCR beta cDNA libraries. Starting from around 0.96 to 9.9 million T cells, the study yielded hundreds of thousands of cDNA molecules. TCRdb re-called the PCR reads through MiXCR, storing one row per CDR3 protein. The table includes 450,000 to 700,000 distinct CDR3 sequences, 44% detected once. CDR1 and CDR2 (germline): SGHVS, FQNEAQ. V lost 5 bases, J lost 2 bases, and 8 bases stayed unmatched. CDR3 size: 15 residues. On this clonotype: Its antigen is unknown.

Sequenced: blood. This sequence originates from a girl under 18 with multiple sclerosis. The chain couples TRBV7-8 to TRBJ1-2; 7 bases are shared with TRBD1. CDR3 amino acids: CASSRWTGGNYGYTF. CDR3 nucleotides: TGTGCCAGCAGCCGGTGGACAGGCGGAAACTATGGCTACACCTTC.